The 27 T cell receptor beta chains below were found in one sample sequenced in a study of T-cell memory formation after mild COVID-19. TCRdb re-derived calls from the 5' RACE reads in MiXCR, one entry per CDR3 protein. The data contain about 250,000 distinct CDR3 sequences, 15% of them singletons. The sample taken for sequencing was PBMCs or a T cell subset sorted from them (not recorded which). The receptor set was obtained from an adult woman who had mild COVID-19 (a few samples of this study predate the infection). Cell type and time point are not known.

This clonotype was picked up a small number of times. CDR3 sequence reads: CASGGQGGTDTQYF. The CDR3 DNA sequence: TGTGCCAGCGGAGGACAGGGGGGCACAGATACGCAGTATTTT. The V gene is TRBV5-4, the J gene TRBJ2-3, with 10 bases that match TRBD1. V was pared by 7 bases and J by 1 base, with 3 bases of the junction left unmatched. Germline CDR1 and CDR2: SGHNT and YYREEE (reference sequence). The CDR3 covers 14 residues.

This clonotype came up many times. The CDR3 bases are TGTGCCAGCAGCTTACGGCGAGTCCGCGGACAGGGCCGCTACACCTTC. It yields the protein CASSLRRVRGQGRYTF. The chain uses TRBV7-2 and TRBJ1-2; 8 nucleotides agree with TRBD1. Per the germline V gene, CDR1 is SGHTA and CDR2 is FQGNSA. This CDR3 comprises 16 residues. V was clipped by 2 bases and J by 9 bases; unmatched bases: 14. Looking up the rest from reference TRBV7-2 and TRBJ1-2 gives the full variable domain: GAGVSQSPSNKVTEKGKDVELRCDPISGHTALYWYRQSLGQGLEFLIYFQGNSAPDKSGLPSDRFSAERTGGSVSTLTIQRTQQEDSAVYLCASSLRRVRGQGRYTFGSGTRLTVV.

The V call is TRBV11-2, the J call TRBJ2-5; D possibly corresponds to TRBD2 (5 bases). The V gene lost 4 bases and the J gene lost 2 bases, with 11 bases spanning the gap. The CDR3 totals 14 residues. Germline values: CDR1 SGHAT, CDR2 FQNNGV. The CDR3 reads CASSSPREQETQYF. CDR3 DNA sequence: TGTGCCAGCAGCTCCCCTCGGGAACAAGAGACCCAGTACTTC.

There are a few counts of this clonotype. The chain links TRBV7-2 to TRBJ2-5; the match to TRBD1 covers 8 bases. Germline V gene data show CDR1 as SGHTA and CDR2 as FQGNSA. The trim removed 4 bases at V and 5 bases at J, leaving 3 bases unmatched. The CDR3 totals 13 residues. This chain's CDR3 is CASSWTGIETQYF. The CDR3 DNA follows: TGTGCCAGCAGCTGGACAGGGATTGAGACCCAGTACTTC.

The chain carries TRBV2 and TRBJ2-7; D is ambiguous. With 2 bases removed from V and 3 bases from J, the gap between germline ends came to 8 bases. Germline V gives CDR1 SNHLY, CDR2 FYNNEI. The length of the CDR3 is 13 residues. DNA for the CDR3: TGTGCCAGCAGTGAACACCCGCGCTACGAGCAGTACTTC. The encoded protein is CASSEHPRYEQYF.

The table lists this clonotype with a few counts. The chain has TRBV12-3 or TRBV12-4 and TRBJ2-7; TRBD1 aligns across 9 bases. The CDR3 extends over 15 amino acids. V was clipped by 5 bases and J by 5 bases; unmatched bases: 10. In DNA form, the CDR3 reads TGTGCCAGCAGTGGGGCCGGGACAGGGATCCACGAGCAGTACTTC. This encodes CASSGAGTGIHEQYF.

This clonotype occurred a few times. The chain recombines TRBV12-3 or TRBV12-4 with TRBJ2-3; D may be TRBD1 (6 bases). The CDR3 length is 14 residues. V lost 6 bases to trimming and J lost 2 bases, with 12 bases between them. The CDR3 sequence: CASRSPGVTDTQYF. For the CDR3, the DNA is TGTGCCAGCAGATCCCCAGGGGTCACAGATACGCAGTATTTT.

The chain is built from TRBV4-1 and TRBJ2-3, with TRBD2 matching over 7 bases. The germline CDR1 and CDR2 sequences are MGHRA and YSYEKL. V shed 1 base and J 3 bases; nucleotides not matched to a gene: 4. This CDR3 comprises 15 residues. This CDR3 reads CASSQVGGGTDTQYF. CDR3 bases: TGCGCCAGCAGCCAAGTCGGCGGGGGTACAGATACGCAGTATTTT.

This clonotype was counted between two and nine times. The chain links TRBV6-2 or TRBV6-3 to TRBJ2-5; D possibly corresponds to TRBD1 (5 bases). This CDR3 comprises 12 residues. Germline assignment: CDR1 MNHEY and CDR2 SVGEGT. Trimming shortened V by 5 bases and J by 7 bases, and 11 bases separated the two germline ends. The CDR3 DNA is TGTGCCAGCAGTCAGACAGTTGGGACCCAGTACTTC. It translates to CASSQTVGTQYF.

This clonotype occurred a few times. J is TRBJ2-7 and V is TRBV20-1; possibly TRBD2 for D (6 bases). Germline CDR1 is DFQATT and CDR2 is SNEGSKA (reference sequence). This CDR3 is 15 amino acids long. V lost 0 bases and J 1 base, leaving 13 bases between the germline ends. CDR3 sequence (DNA): TGCAGTGCTAGAGATCCAGGCGGGGTTTCCTACGAGCAGTACTTC. Protein sequence: CSARDPGGVSYEQYF.

This clonotype was observed a handful of times. The V call is TRBV2, the J call TRBJ2-7; 9 bases are a match to TRBD1. This CDR3 has 14 amino acids. V trimming: 3 bases; J trimming: 3 bases; junction bases outside the gene matches: 3. Germline CDR1 is SNHLY and CDR2 is FYNNEI. The CDR3 nucleotides are TGTGCCAGCAGTGATAGGGACAGGGACTACGAGCAGTACTTC. It yields the protein CASSDRDRDYEQYF.

The chain combines TRBV9 with TRBJ2-3; tentatively, D is TRBD1 (5 bases). The CDR3 has 13 amino acids. Germline lookup yields CDR1 SGDLS and CDR2 YYNGEE. Trimming took off 7 bases at V and 6 bases at J, with 15 bases between the two ends. The CDR3 DNA reads as TGTGCCAGCCAGGGCATTGGGGCGGATACGCAGTATTTT. The encoded protein is CASQGIGADTQYF.

This chain connects TRBV25-1 to TRBJ2-7; tentative D call: TRBD2 (7 bases). Germline-derived CDR1 and CDR2 are MGHDK and SYGVNS. The length of the CDR3 is 17 residues. CDR3 in DNA: TGTGCGAGGGGGGGGGCCGGTGACTGTTTTGAGGATTACGAGCAGTACTTC. It translates to CARGGAGDCFEDYEQYF.

The chain joins TRBV29-1 to TRBJ2-7; D call uncertain. Germline V gene lookup returns CDR1 SQVTM and CDR2 ANQGSEA. Between the trimmed V and J ends, which lost 6 bases and 3 bases, there was a span of 6 bases. The CDR3 totals 10 residues. The CDR3 DNA reads as TGCAGCGTATATCACTACGAGCAGTACTTC. Protein sequence: CSVYHYEQYF.

The chain links TRBV5-1 to TRBJ1-3; D call uncertain. The CDR3 totals 13 residues. Germline V gives CDR1 SGHRS, CDR2 YFSETQ. Trimming shortened V by 5 bases and J by 2 bases, and 8 bases separated the two germline ends. CDR3 in amino acids: CASSSDTGNTIYF. The CDR3 nucleotides are TGCGCCAGCAGTTCGGATACTGGAAACACCATATATTTT.

In its sample, this clonotype was seen a few times. This chain connects TRBV3-1 to TRBJ2-7, with TRBD2 identical over 9 bases. The CDR3 contains 19 residues. V lost 2 bases and J lost 3; bases outside the gene matches: 17. Germline V gene data show CDR1 as LGHDT and CDR2 as YNNKEL (reference sequence). In DNA, the CDR3 is TGTGCCAGCAGCCAACCGAGGTGGCGGGAGGGGTCCGCTGTCTACGAGCAGTACTTC. Residues: CASSQPRWREGSAVYEQYF.

This clonotype was recorded a few times. The chain combines TRBV5-4 with TRBJ1-4; the D gene is possibly TRBD1 (5 bases). The V end was cut by 3 bases, the J end by 4 bases, with 10 bases between. The CDR3 spans 14 residues. Per the germline V gene, CDR1 is SGHNT and CDR2 is YYREEE (reference sequence). CDR3 residues: CASSSGMVNEKLFF. Here the CDR3 DNA reads TGTGCCAGCAGCTCAGGGATGGTTAATGAAAAACTGTTTTTT. Using reference TRBV5-4 and TRBJ1-4 for the parts outside the CDR3, the full variable domain is ETGVTQSPTHLIKTRGQQVTLRCSSQSGHNTVSWYQQALGQGPQFIFQYYREEENGRGNFPPRFSGLQFPNYSSELNVNALELDDSALYLCASSSGMVNEKLFFGSGTQLSVL.

V and J are TRBV9 and TRBJ1-2, with D possibly being TRBD1 (6 bases). V was cut by 0 bases and J by 6 bases, with 12 bases left in between. The CDR3 totals 14 residues. CDR1 is SGDLS and CDR2 is YYNGEE in the germline V gene. The CDR3 spells CASSVVGGWDGYTF. DNA for the CDR3: TGTGCCAGCAGCGTAGTAGGGGGTTGGGATGGCTACACCTTC.

This clonotype was seen more than once but under ten times. The V gene is TRBV2, the J gene TRBJ2-1; TRBD1 matches at 7 bases. The J segment lost 5 bases and the V segment lost 7 bases, leaving 11 bases of the junction unmatched. Germline assignment: CDR1 SNHLY and CDR2 FYNNEI. CDR3 size: 15 residues. CDR3 loop: CASTPGTAPNNEQFF. CDR3 coding DNA: TGTGCCAGCACCCCGGGGACAGCGCCAAACAATGAGCAGTTCTTC.

This clonotype was found many times. V and J are TRBV4-3 and TRBJ1-5, with 10 positions matching TRBD1. V shed 3 bases and J 5 bases; nucleotides not matched to a gene: 1. Germline CDR1 and CDR2: LGHNA and YSLEER. The length of the CDR3 is 14 residues. This CDR3 reads CASSQGTGDQPQHF. The DNA of the CDR3 is TGCGCCAGCAGCCAGGGGACAGGGGATCAGCCCCAGCATTTT.

This clonotype was recorded only once. This sequence joins TRBV19 and TRBJ2-6; no definite D call. V lost 9 bases and J 0 bases, leaving 9 bases between the germline ends. CDR1 is LNHDA and CDR2 is SQIVND in the germline V gene (reference sequence). The length of the CDR3 is 14 residues. The CDR3 protein is CASQLPSGANVLTF. The CDR3, as DNA: TGTGCCAGCCAATTACCCTCTGGGGCCAACGTCCTGACTTTC.

CDR3 loop: CASSLPPTGVMSEQYF. The CDR3 DNA reads as TGCGCCAGCAGCCTACCCCCAACAGGGGTCATGAGCGAGCAGTACTTC. This chain connects TRBV5-1 to TRBJ2-7; 7 nucleotides align to TRBD1. The CDR3 extends over 16 amino acids. The germline V gene has CDR1 SGHRS and CDR2 YFSETQ. After removal of 4 bases from V and 6 bases from J, the junction contained 16 bases not matched to a gene. Based on the CDR3 plus reference TRBV5-1 and TRBJ2-7, the full variable domain is KAGVTQTPRYLIKTRGQQVTLSCSPISGHRSVSWYQQTPGQGLQFLFEYFSETQRNKGNFPGRFSGRQFSNSRSEMNVSTLELGDSALYLCASSLPPTGVMSEQYFGPGTRLTVT.

This clonotype was observed a few times. The chain carries TRBV12-3 or TRBV12-4 and TRBJ2-4; D possibly uses TRBD1 or TRBD2 (6 bases each). Trimming cost V 5 bases and J 9 bases, with 17 bases left between them. There are 14 residues in the CDR3. CDR3 sequence (DNA): TGTGCCAGCAGTCCCCGTGGGGGGCTGGGCATTCAGTACTTC. It encodes CASSPRGGLGIQYF.

The genes are TRBV6-5 and TRBJ1-1; a possible D gene is TRBD1 (6 bases). Trimming removed 0 bases at V and 6 bases at J, with 14 bases between. This CDR3 spans 15 amino acids. The germline V gene encodes CDR1 MNHEY and CDR2 SVGAGI. This CDR3 is CASSYSGRQVPEAFF. The DNA of the CDR3 is TGTGCCAGCAGTTACTCGGGAAGACAGGTCCCTGAAGCTTTCTTT.

There are many counts of this clonotype. The genes are TRBV20-1 and TRBJ2-3; D possibly corresponds to TRBD2 (6 bases). The CDR3 contains 13 residues. V lost 5 bases, J lost 1 base, and 10 bases lay in between. Germline V lookup: CDR1 DFQATT, CDR2 SNEGSKA (reference sequence). The chain's CDR3 is CSADPGGTDTQYF. The CDR3 DNA reads as TGCAGTGCTGATCCGGGAGGCACAGATACGCAGTATTTT.

The V and J genes are TRBV5-1 and TRBJ2-3; 7 bases match TRBD2. This CDR3 is built from 15 residues. V was pared by 3 bases and J by 10 bases, with 14 bases of the junction left unmatched. CDR1 is SGHRS and CDR2 is YFSETQ in the germline V gene. CDR3 nucleotide sequence: TGCGCCAGCAGCTCGGGACTAAAGGCCACAAGTGCGCAGTATTTT. Translating it yields CASSSGLKATSAQYF. The full variable domain, completed using reference TRBV5-1 and TRBJ2-3, is KAGVTQTPRYLIKTRGQQVTLSCSPISGHRSVSWYQQTPGQGLQFLFEYFSETQRNKGNFPGRFSGRQFSNSRSEMNVSTLELGDSALYLCASSSGLKATSAQYFGPGTRLTVL.

The rearrangement links TRBV7-9 to TRBJ1-2; D ambiguous. The CDR3 sequence is 13 residues long. Germline loops: CDR1 SEHNR, CDR2 FQNEAQ (reference sequence). Trimming took off 8 bases at V and 6 bases at J, with 16 bases between the two ends. The CDR3 reads CASSGSARNGYTF. The CDR3 nucleotides are TGTGCCAGCTCCGGCAGCGCACGAAATGGCTACACCTTC. The full variable domain, its missing parts supplied by reference TRBV7-9 and TRBJ1-2, is DTGVSQNPRHKITKRGQNVTFRCDPISEHNRLYWYRQTLGQGPEFLTYFQNEAQLEKSRLLSDRFSAERPKGSFSTLEIQRTEQGDSAMYLCASSGSARNGYTFGSGTRLTVV.